A selection of T cell receptor beta chains follows, all from one sample in a study of lymphopenia after photon versus proton radiotherapy. TCRdb keeps only in-frame clones here, not all; method: immunoSEQ multiplex PCR. The table lists about 64,000 clones, around 87% of them singletons, with about 13% in the top ten. The material sequenced was peripheral blood, taken from a patient treated with proton-based radiotherapy. The receptors derive from an elderly man with esophageal cancer. Each CDR3 is given with its conserved first and last residue. The D gene is left open where the match is weak. Clone size is not always given. Where it is, it says once, few, many or a class for expanded clones.

size	D	V	J	DNA	CDR3
once	TRBD1	TRBV15	TRBJ2-3	TGTGCCACCAGCAGAGAAACAGGGGTCTACACAGATACGCAGTATTTT	CATSRETGVYTDTQYF
-	-	TRBV19	TRBJ2-7	TGTGCCAGTAGTATAGACGCCACGTCAACCTACGAGCAGTACTTC	CASSIDATSTYEQYF
-	-	TRBV13	TRBJ2-5	TGTGCCAGCAGCTTAGTTTCGATGGGGACCCAGTACTTC	CASSLVSMGTQYF
-	-	TRBV2	TRBJ2-1	TGTGCCAGCAGTGATGAGGGTGAGCAGTTCTTC	CASSDEGEQFF
-	TRBD2	TRBV11-2	TRBJ2-3	TGTGCCAGCAGCAAAGGGACTAGCGGGCACTTCACAGATACGCAGTATTTT	CASSKGTSGHFTDTQYF
-	TRBD1	TRBV10-2	TRBJ1-2	TGCGCCAGCAGCGGACAGGAAAATAACTATGGCTACACCTTC	CASSGQENNYGYTF
-	TRBD1	TRBV30	TRBJ1-5	TGTGCCTGGGGGACAGGGAGCAATCAGCCCCAGCATTTT	CAWGTGSNQPQHF
-	-	TRBV4-1	TRBJ2-2	TGCGCCAGCAGCCAAGATCCAAGATCCGGGGAGCTGTTTTTT	CASSQDPRSGELFF
-	-	TRBV9	TRBJ2-1	TGTGCCAGCAGCGTAGATCCGGGGGGCCCACGGGAGTTCTTC	CASSVDPGGPREFF
-	-	TRBV9	TRBJ2-1	TGTGCCAGCAGCGTAGCGGGGGTTTACAATGAGCAGTTCTTC	CASSVAGVYNEQFF
-	-	TRBV7-8	TRBJ2-2	TGTGCCAGCAGCCGGGACTGGAACACCGGGGAGCTGTTTTTT	CASSRDWNTGELFF
-	TRBD2	TRBV4-3	TRBJ2-3	TGCGCCAGCAGCCAAGATACTAGCGGGGTAGATACGCAGTATTTT	CASSQDTSGVDTQYF
-	TRBD2	TRBV18	TRBJ2-3	TGTGCCAGCTCACCTACTAGCGGGGGTTCAGATACGCAGTATTTT	CASSPTSGGSDTQYF
-	-	TRBV10-3	TRBJ2-5	TGTGCCGCGGGACCTCAAGAGACCCAGTACTTC	CAAGPQETQYF
-	-	TRBV4-3	TRBJ2-5	TGCGCCAGCAGCCAAGAGGTTCTGACCTGGGAGACCCAGTACTTC	CASSQEVLTWETQYF